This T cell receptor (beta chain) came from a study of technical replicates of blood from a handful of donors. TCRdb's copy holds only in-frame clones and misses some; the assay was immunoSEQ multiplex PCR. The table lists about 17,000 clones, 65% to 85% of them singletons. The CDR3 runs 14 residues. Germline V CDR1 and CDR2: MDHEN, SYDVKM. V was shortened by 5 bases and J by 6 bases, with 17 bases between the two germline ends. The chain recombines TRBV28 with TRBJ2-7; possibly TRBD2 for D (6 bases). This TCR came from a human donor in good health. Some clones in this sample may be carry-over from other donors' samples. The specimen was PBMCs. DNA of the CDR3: TGTGCCAGCAGTCATCGGGAGACAAGACGCGAGCAGTACTTC. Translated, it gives CASSHRETRREQYF. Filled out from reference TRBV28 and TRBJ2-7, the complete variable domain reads DVKVTQSSRYLVKRTGEKVFLECVQDMDHENMFWYRQDPGLGLRLIYFSYDVKMKEKGDIPEGYSVSREKKERFSLILESASTNQTSMYLCASSHRETRREQYFGPGTRLTVT.